The entry below describes one T cell receptor (beta chain). It lacks a known antigen. Per-base qualities were not stored, and no clone one base away is much larger. No therapy was being received by patients at the time of sample collection, although prior treatments had ranged from chemotherapy, radiotherapy, surgery and immunotherapy to none. After thawing, cells went through T lymphocyte enrichment using a negative-selection kit, with EpCAM beads added for tumor-infiltrating lymphocytes. For the CD8 TIL subsets, CD3+CD4-CD8+CD45RA- cells were FACS-sorted and divided into DN, SP and DP based on their expression of CD39 and CD103. Tumor specimens were minced, digested for 1 h with hyaluronidase, collagenase and DNase, filtered, enriched by Ficoll and cryopreserved. On a FACSAria II, each population was sorted to approximately 99% purity, and the resulting cell pellets were frozen for TCR sequencing with no culture step.

The sample belongs to a study of CD39 and CD103 CD8 tumor-infiltrating T cells (dated by TCRdb to between 2018 and 2020). At the level of the whole study: Repertoire comparisons were shown for an HPV-positive HNSCC, an HPV-negative HNSCC, an ovarian cancer and a melanoma patient. TCRbeta CDR3 deep sequencing compared repertoires of CD8 TIL subsets defined by CD103 and CD39 with peripheral memory CD8 T cells. The paper's findings and limits, for the study overall: Clonotypes from DN TILs largely overlapped with peripheral memory CD8 repertoires, while clonotypes from DP TILs were only rarely found in blood or uninvolved lymph node. DP CD8 TILs appeared more oligoclonal than DN and SP CD8 TILs and blood memory CD8 T cells, with top 30 clonotypes covering roughly 56-90%.

From about 10,000 to 100,000 sorted cells per subset, genomic DNA was extracted using the DNeasy Blood and Tissue Kit. The immunoSEQ service sequenced and mapped the TCRbeta V-J or V-D-J regions, with each sample reaching coverage above 8x. In the source study's methods: The analysis included only productive rearrangements exported from the immunoSEQ Analyzer platform, and clonality was assessed using the 500 most abundant clones. To quantify how much repertoires overlapped between populations, both the Morisita-Horn similarity index and the Jaccard index were used. Morisita-Horn similarity between CD8 T-cell subset TCR repertoires was measured in about 6 cancer patients. What TCRdb holds here is the immuneACCESS table cut down to in-frame rearrangements. Part of the clones is not present; checked against another copy, under half of the missing clones reflect an unresolved V gene, and the others are unexplained. The D gene and trimming were derived from the DNA, and the V and J assignments and clone size from that table. The sample yields 300 or so clones; less than 55% were counted once. The ten largest clones add up to 45% of the sample.

This sequence was found in a human donor with melanoma. Sample: CD39- CD103+ CD8+ T cells sorted from the tumor. According to the study, the label for this sample's cell subset or site signals: CD103+CD39- single-positive CD45RA- CD8 T cells.

The CDR3 region has the sequence CASSVVGGTDTQYF. The base sequence is TGTGCCAGCAGCGTTGTGGGGGGCACAGATACGCAGTATTTT. The V and J segments used are TRBV9 and TRBJ2-3; the D gene cannot be resolved beyond TRBD1 or TRBD2, each matching 5 bases. Per the germline V gene, SGDLS is the CDR1 and YYNGEE is the CDR2. V is shortened by 2 bases, J by 1 base, and the region joining them spans 8 bases. The CDR3 runs 14 amino acids, cysteine and phenylalanine included. Solely the CDR3 DNA is kept, with 42 bases framed from the first base.